These 16 T cell receptor beta chains were sequenced from one sample in a study of blood T cell repertoires in COVID-19. The method was immunoSEQ multiplex PCR; TCRdb's version includes in-frame clones alone and lacks a portion of them. The sample lists about 190,000 clones, more than 85% occurring once. Material: peripheral blood. The receptors originated from a man aged 25 to 40 with acute or convalescent COVID-19.

The chain links TRBV15 to TRBJ2-3, with 11 positions matching TRBD2. The CDR3 loop spans 16 amino acids. The germline V gene has CDR1 LNHNV and CDR2 YYDKDF (reference sequence). J was trimmed by 3 bases and V by 1 base; bases with no gene match: 3. CDR3 DNA: TGTGCCACCAGCAGAGCTAGCGGGGGGATGACAGATACGCAGTATTTT. As protein: CATSRASGGMTDTQYF.

The CDR3 DNA sequence: TGTGCCAGCAGTGAAGTAAGACGGGCTGAAGCTTTCTTT. Translated: CASSEVRRAEAFF. The J gene is TRBJ1-1, the V gene TRBV6-1; D is ambiguous. Germline V gene sequence: CDR1 MNHNS, CDR2 SASEGT. This CDR3 contains 13 residues. The germline V and J ends were trimmed by 1 base and 6 bases, with 9 bases remaining between them.

J is TRBJ2-3 and V is TRBV5-1; 8 positions agree with TRBD1. Trimming cost V 4 bases and J 5 bases; bases outside gene matches: 12. The germline V gene encodes CDR1 SGHRS and CDR2 YFSETQ. The CDR3 sequence is 16 residues long. The CDR3 coding sequence is TGCGCCAGCAGCCAAGACAGGGGTGGCGGCGGAGATACGCAGTATTTT. Protein sequence: CASSQDRGGGGDTQYF.

This chain uses TRBV20-1 with TRBJ2-2; weak D call: TRBD2 (5 bases). This CDR3 spans 14 amino acids. Trimming removed 3 bases at V and 5 bases at J, with 13 bases between. From germline, CDR1 is DFQATT and CDR2 SNEGSKA (reference sequence). Here the CDR3 DNA reads TGCAGTGCTAGTTTGGGGAGCAGAACCGGGGAGCTGTTTTTT. This translates into CSASLGSRTGELFF.

The J gene is TRBJ2-2, the V gene TRBV27, with 8 bases lining up with TRBD1. The trim removed 5 bases at V and 7 bases at J, leaving 9 bases unmatched. The CDR3 consists of 15 residues. Germline V CDR1 and CDR2: MNHEY, SMNVEV (reference sequence). DNA for the CDR3: TGTGCCAGCAGTACTTCAGGGGGCGTGAGCGGGGAGCTGTTTTTT. This codes for CASSTSGGVSGELFF.

The V call is TRBV7-8, the J call TRBJ1-2; possibly TRBD1 for D (5 bases). CDR1 SGHVS and CDR2 FQNEAQ come from the germline V gene. The V and J ends lost 2 bases and 7 bases respectively, with 17 bases between them. The CDR3 contains 15 residues. CDR3: CASSLTEGALVGYTF. CDR3 nucleotides: TGTGCCAGCAGCTTAACCGAAGGGGCGCTCGTTGGCTACACCTTC.

CDR3 sequence (DNA): TGTGCCAGTAAGTCAGGGGCCAAAAACATTCAGTACTTC. Its translation: CASKSGAKNIQYF. This chain links TRBV6-5 with TRBJ2-4, with D possibly matching TRBD1 (5 bases). This CDR3 contains 13 residues. Germline V lookup: CDR1 MNHEY, CDR2 SVGAGI. V gave up 9 bases and J gave up 1 base, with 10 bases separating them.

The chain joins TRBV28 to TRBJ1-2; D not resolved. The CDR3 is made up of 15 amino acids. CDR1 and CDR2 (germline): MDHEN, SYDVKM. V lost 6 bases and J lost 0, with 14 bases in between. CDR3 sequence: CASRRSHGANYGYTF. For the CDR3, the DNA is TGTGCCAGCAGACGGTCTCACGGGGCTAACTATGGCTACACCTTC.

The CDR3 bases are TGTGCCAGCAGTGAATATATTCCTCCTAGCGAGCAGTACTTC. This sequence encodes CASSEYIPPSEQYF. This chain uses TRBV25-1 with TRBJ2-7; no clear D. The germline CDR1 and CDR2 sequences are MGHDK and SYGVNS. The CDR3 consists of 14 residues. Trimming stripped 0 bases from V and 6 bases from J, with 12 bases between.

This clone was found a few times. The chain couples TRBV5-1 to TRBJ1-4; D may be TRBD1 (6 bases). The CDR3 length is 18 residues. CDR1 and CDR2 from the germline V gene are SGHRS and YFSETQ. V dropped 2 bases and J dropped 1 base, with 18 bases sitting between them. This chain's CDR3 is CASSFAPPGAGTNEKLFF. In nucleotides, the CDR3 is TGCGCCAGCAGCTTTGCCCCTCCAGGGGCAGGAACTAATGAAAAACTGTTTTTT.

V usage is TRBV3-1 (or the pseudogene TRBV3-2) and J usage is TRBJ2-7, with D tentatively TRBD2 (6 bases). The CDR3 runs 12 residues. V lost 4 bases to trimming and J lost 7 bases, with 11 bases between them. Germline CDR1 reads LGHDT; CDR2 reads YNNKEL (reference sequence). CDR3 nucleotide sequence: TGTGCCAGCAGCCTATACGCGGGGGAGCAGTACTTC. Amino acids: CASSLYAGEQYF.

The V gene is TRBV27, the J gene TRBJ1-6; D is unclear. Germline values: CDR1 MNHEY, CDR2 SMNVEV (reference sequence). V lost 0 bases, J lost 9 bases, and 15 bases lay in between. CDR3 size: 16 residues. Here the CDR3 reads CASSLSGQATSSPLHF. CDR3 DNA sequence: TGTGCCAGCAGTTTATCTGGGCAGGCGACGAGTTCACCCCTCCACTTT.

J is TRBJ2-5 and V is TRBV7-9; a possible D gene is TRBD1 (6 bases). The germline gives CDR1 SEHNR, CDR2 FQNEAQ (reference sequence). Between the trimmed V and J ends, which lost 0 bases and 2 bases, there was a span of 10 bases. The length of the CDR3 is 15 residues. The CDR3 spells CASSLANGQQETQYF. In DNA form, the CDR3 reads TGTGCCAGCAGCTTAGCAAACGGACAGCAAGAGACCCAGTACTTC.

The chain uses TRBV7-6 and TRBJ1-1, with D tentatively TRBD1 (5 bases). The germline V and J ends were trimmed by 3 bases and 1 base, with 9 bases remaining between them. This CDR3 contains 14 residues. Looked up from germline, CDR1 is SGHVS and CDR2 is FNYEAQ. CDR3 loop: CASSLRTTNTEAFF. CDR3 in DNA: TGTGCCAGCAGCTTGCGGACAACGAACACTGAAGCTTTCTTT.

The chain joins TRBV3-1 (or the pseudogene TRBV3-2) to TRBJ1-2, with 7 bases lining up with TRBD1. Per germline, CDR1 LGHDT and CDR2 YNNKEL (reference sequence). V lost 4 bases to trimming and J lost 0 bases; unmatched junction nucleotides: 8. The CDR3 totals 16 residues. CDR3 coding DNA: TGTGCCAGCAGCCCTAGGGACAGACTCGCTAACTATGGCTACACCTTC. It is translated as CASSPRDRLANYGYTF.

The J gene is TRBJ2-7, the V gene TRBV9; D gene uncertain. Trimming removed 4 bases at V and 4 bases at J, with 12 bases between. The CDR3 sequence is 13 residues long. Germline assignment: CDR1 SGDLS and CDR2 YYNGEE. This CDR3 is CASSSTPGYEQYF. The DNA for the CDR3 is TGTGCCAGCAGCTCCACCCCCGGGTACGAGCAGTACTTC.